The rows below give T cell receptor beta chains drawn from one sample of a study of Ad26.COV2.S vaccination and SARS-CoV-2 variants. Generated by immunoSEQ multiplex PCR, the TCRdb table keeps only in-frame clones and is missing some. The sample consists of about 350,000 clones, 92% of them appearing once. This specimen consisted of peripheral blood, obtained after recovery from COVID-19. The receptors originated from a human donor who had recovered from COVID-19. Both conserved end residues are part of each CDR3. A D gene is named only where the DNA matches it firmly. For some rows the clone size is stated as once, few or many, or as a class when expanded; others skip it.

v_call	j_call	clone_size	d_call	cdr3_aa	cdr3_nt
TRBV10-2	TRBJ2-5	-	TRBD1	CASRDRGRETQYF	TGCGCCAGCAGGGACAGGGGACGTGAGACCCAGTACTTC
TRBV4-3	TRBJ2-1	-	TRBD2	CASSQDSGGEQFF	TGCGCCAGCAGCCAGGATAGCGGGGGGGAGCAGTTCTTC
TRBV12-3/TRBV12-4	TRBJ1-1	-	-	CASSLGGGTEAFF	TGTGCCAGCAGTTTGGGGGGGGGCACTGAAGCTTTCTTT
TRBV6-5	TRBJ2-1	-	TRBD2	CASSYTPAGGPHEQFF	TGTGCCAGCAGTTACACCCCAGCGGGGGGGCCCCATGAGCAGTTCTTC
TRBV7-8	TRBJ2-3	-	TRBD2	CASSTWGRGTDTQYF	TGTGCCAGCAGCACCTGGGGGAGGGGCACAGATACGCAGTATTTT
TRBV3-1/TRBV3-2	TRBJ2-5	-	-	CASSHGETQYF	TGTGCCAGCAGCCACGGAGAGACCCAGTACTTC
TRBV13	TRBJ2-5	-	-	CASSSLQGAQETQYF	TGTGCCAGCAGCAGCCTTCAGGGTGCTCAAGAGACCCAGTACTTC
TRBV6-2/TRBV6-3	TRBJ2-2	-	TRBD1	CASSYAPTGDTGELFF	TGTGCCAGCAGTTACGCCCCGACAGGGGACACCGGGGAGCTGTTTTTT
TRBV19	TRBJ1-2	-	TRBD1	CASTDVGQGGYGYTF	TGTGCCAGTACTGATGTGGGACAGGGGGGCTATGGCTACACCTTC
TRBV5-6	TRBJ1-2	-	TRBD1	CASSLWPGQGDGYTF	TGTGCCAGCAGCTTGTGGCCGGGACAGGGCGATGGCTACACCTTC
TRBV5-6	TRBJ2-5	-	TRBD1	CASSVDRGNGETQYF	TGTGCCAGCAGCGTCGACAGGGGGAACGGGGAGACCCAGTACTTC
TRBV19	TRBJ1-1	-	TRBD1	CASSFHRGNTEAFF	TGTGCCAGTAGTTTCCACAGGGGGAACACTGAAGCTTTCTTT
TRBV7-7	TRBJ2-2	once	-	CASSPSGTGELFF	TGTGCTAGCAGCCCATCAGGGACCGGGGAGCTGTTTTTT
TRBV5-6	TRBJ2-7	-	-	CASSLELTYEQYF	TGTGCCAGCAGCTTGGAACTAACCTACGAGCAGTACTTC
TRBV24-1	TRBJ2-1	-	-	CATSDGSSDQQFF	TGTGCCACCAGTGATGGCTCTAGCGATCAGCAGTTCTTC
TRBV5-1	TRBJ2-2	-	-	CASSLGRATTGELFF	TGCGCCAGCAGCTTGGGAAGGGCGACCACCGGGGAGCTGTTTTTT
TRBV18	TRBJ2-3	-	TRBD1	CASSPSTGQGTDTQYF	TGTGCCAGCTCACCATCCACAGGACAGGGCACAGATACGCAGTATTTT
TRBV5-4	TRBJ2-5	once	TRBD2	CASSFPSGIQETQYF	TGTGCCAGCAGCTTCCCTAGCGGGATACAAGAGACCCAGTACTTC
TRBV4-1	TRBJ1-5	few	-	CASSQQSSNQPQHF	TGCGCCAGCAGCCAGCAGAGTAGCAATCAGCCCCAGCATTTT
TRBV6-6	TRBJ1-1	-	-	CASPLSANTEAFF	TGTGCCAGCCCATTATCGGCGAACACTGAAGCTTTCTTT
TRBV6-2/TRBV6-3	TRBJ2-2	-	TRBD1	CASSSMTGLNGELFF	TGTGCCAGCAGTTCCATGACAGGGTTAAACGGGGAGCTGTTTTTT
TRBV12-5	TRBJ2-5	-	TRBD2	CASGSSNKRGGETQYF	TGTGCTAGTGGTTCCTCCAATAAGCGGGGGGGAGAGACCCAGTACTTC
TRBV4-1	TRBJ1-2	once	TRBD1	CASSQGVQGFYGYTF	TGCGCCAGCAGCCAAGGGGTACAGGGGTTCTATGGCTACACCTTC
TRBV2	TRBJ2-7	-	-	CASSARVEQYF	TGTGCCAGCAGCGCCAGGGTGGAGCAGTACTTC
TRBV19	TRBJ1-5	-	-	CASSYPGRVVQPQHF	TGTGCCAGTAGCTACCCGGGACGGGTGGTTCAGCCCCAGCATTTT
TRBV14	TRBJ1-1	once	-	CASSQGRNTEAFF	TGTGCCAGCAGCCAAGGAAGGAACACTGAAGCTTTCTTT
TRBV13	TRBJ1-6	-	TRBD1	CASSSEPDRVRSPLHF	TGTGCCAGCAGCTCTGAACCGGACAGGGTTCGTTCACCCCTCCACTTT
TRBV11-2	TRBJ1-2	-	-	CASSHRGDYGYTF	TGTGCCAGCAGTCATAGGGGGGACTATGGCTACACCTTC
TRBV29-1	TRBJ1-5	-	-	CSIGGGANNQPQHF	TGCAGCATCGGTGGGGGGGCCAACAATCAGCCCCAGCATTTT
TRBV2	TRBJ2-6	-	-	CASTRPASGANVLTF	TGTGCCAGCACTCGACCGGCATCTGGGGCCAACGTCCTGACTTTC
TRBV18	TRBJ2-3	-	-	CASSPTAGPDTQYF	TGTGCCAGCTCACCTACGGCTGGTCCAGATACGCAGTATTTT
TRBV5-5	TRBJ1-1	-	TRBD1	CASSSLDRVGPEAFF	TGTGCCAGCAGCTCCCTGGACAGGGTCGGTCCGGAAGCTTTCTTT
TRBV5-1	TRBJ2-7	-	-	CASSPLRGRESYEQYF	TGCGCCAGCAGCCCCCTTAGGGGCAGGGAGTCCTACGAGCAGTACTTC
TRBV19	TRBJ1-5	-	-	CASSIGSPARNSNQPQHF	TGTGCCAGTAGTATCGGAAGCCCAGCGCGGAATAGCAATCAGCCCCAGCATTTT
TRBV6-5	TRBJ1-3	-	-	CASSRGPGNTIYF	TGTGCCAGCAGCCGAGGACCAGGAAACACCATATATTTT
TRBV10-3	TRBJ2-7	-	TRBD1	CAISEGTGARLYEQYF	TGTGCCATCAGTGAGGGGACAGGGGCCAGATTATACGAGCAGTACTTC
TRBV24-1	TRBJ1-1	-	-	CATSDPQGTEAFF	TGTGCCACCAGTGATCCACAGGGTACTGAAGCTTTCTTT
TRBV6-2/TRBV6-3	TRBJ2-7	-	TRBD1	CASSQDRGREYEQYF	TGTGCCAGCAGTCAGGACAGGGGGCGTGAGTACGAGCAGTACTTC
TRBV19	TRBJ2-3	-	-	CASSNPLSRGGGTDTQYF	TGTGCCAGTAGTAACCCCCTCTCGAGGGGAGGAGGCACAGATACGCAGTATTTT
TRBV7-8	TRBJ2-2	-	TRBD2	CASSIILAGGRGGELFF	TGTGCCAGCAGCATTATTCTAGCGGGGGGCCGGGGCGGGGAGCTGTTTTTT
TRBV5-1	TRBJ2-3	-	-	CASSLAGRGSTDTQYF	TGCGCCAGCAGCTTGGCCGGGCGGGGCAGCACAGATACGCAGTATTTT
TRBV6-5	TRBJ1-4	-	-	CASSSGGPTNEKLFF	TGTGCCAGCAGTAGCGGGGGGCCGACGAATGAAAAACTGTTTTTT
TRBV9	TRBJ2-5	-	TRBD2	CASSVGEGAVETQYF	TGTGCCAGCAGCGTAGGGGAGGGAGCAGTGGAGACCCAGTACTTC
TRBV6-2/TRBV6-3	TRBJ1-5	-	-	CASSPTRRLGGRNQPQHF	TGTGCCAGCAGTCCCACGAGACGGCTAGGGGGTCGCAATCAGCCCCAGCATTTT
TRBV6-2/TRBV6-3	TRBJ2-7	-	-	CASSYEGPFYEQYF	TGTGCCAGCAGTTACGAGGGACCGTTTTACGAGCAGTACTTC
TRBV16	TRBJ1-5	-	-	CASSQEMRGSQPQHF	TGTGCCAGCAGCCAGGAGATGAGGGGCAGTCAGCCCCAGCATTTT
TRBV29-1	TRBJ2-7	-	TRBD2	CSVFLTSVYEQYF	TGCAGCGTCTTCCTTACTAGCGTCTACGAGCAGTACTTC
TRBV15	TRBJ1-5	-	TRBD1	CATSRPGQGFFQPQHF	TGTGCCACCAGCAGACCGGGACAGGGCTTTTTTCAGCCCCAGCATTTT
TRBV2	TRBJ1-2	-	TRBD1	CASRGQQTGRWSSNYGYTF	TGTGCCAGCAGAGGCCAACAGACAGGGAGGTGGTCTTCTAACTATGGCTACACCTTC
TRBV23-1	TRBJ1-1	-	TRBD1	CASKGAHTEAFF	TGCGCCAGCAAGGGGGCGCACACTGAAGCTTTCTTT
TRBV14	TRBJ1-6	-	-	CASSPVTGGNSPLHF	TGTGCCAGCAGCCCTGTGACGGGTGGGAATTCACCCCTCCACTTT
TRBV6-1	TRBJ1-3	-	-	CASSEMTASGNTIYF	TGTGCCAGCAGTGAAATGACAGCTTCTGGAAACACCATATATTTT
TRBV6-2/TRBV6-3	TRBJ2-6	once	-	CAIRPGLLRSGANVLTF	TGTGCCATCCGCCCGGGCCTTCTACGCTCTGGGGCCAACGTCCTGACTTTC
TRBV15	TRBJ2-1	-	-	CATSRDRAHEQFF	TGTGCCACCAGCAGAGATCGAGCCCATGAGCAGTTCTTC